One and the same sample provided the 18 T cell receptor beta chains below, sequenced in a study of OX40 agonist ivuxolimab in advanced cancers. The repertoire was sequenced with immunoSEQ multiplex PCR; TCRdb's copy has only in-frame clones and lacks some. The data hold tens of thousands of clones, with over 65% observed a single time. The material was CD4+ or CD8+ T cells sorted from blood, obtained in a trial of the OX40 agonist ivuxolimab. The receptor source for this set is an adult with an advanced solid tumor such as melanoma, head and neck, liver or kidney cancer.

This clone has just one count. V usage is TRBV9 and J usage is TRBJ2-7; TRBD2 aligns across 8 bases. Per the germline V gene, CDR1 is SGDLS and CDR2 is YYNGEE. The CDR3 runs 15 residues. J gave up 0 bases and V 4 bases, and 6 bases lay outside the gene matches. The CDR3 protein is CASSPRGGNSYEQYF. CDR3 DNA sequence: TGTGCCAGCAGCCCCCGGGGGGGCAACTCCTACGAGCAGTACTTC. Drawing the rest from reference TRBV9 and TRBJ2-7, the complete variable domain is DSGVTQTPKHLITATGQRVTLRCSPRSGDLSVYWYQQSLDQGLQFLIQYYNGEERAKGNILERFSAQQFPDLHSELNLSSLELGDSALYFCASSPRGGNSYEQYFGPGTRLTVT.

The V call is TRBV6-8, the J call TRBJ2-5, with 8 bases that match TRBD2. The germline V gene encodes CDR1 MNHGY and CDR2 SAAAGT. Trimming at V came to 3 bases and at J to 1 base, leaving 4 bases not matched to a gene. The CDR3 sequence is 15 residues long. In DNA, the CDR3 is TGTGCCAGCAGTTATCCCAGCGGGGGCCAAGAGACCCAGTACTTC. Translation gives CASSYPSGGQETQYF.

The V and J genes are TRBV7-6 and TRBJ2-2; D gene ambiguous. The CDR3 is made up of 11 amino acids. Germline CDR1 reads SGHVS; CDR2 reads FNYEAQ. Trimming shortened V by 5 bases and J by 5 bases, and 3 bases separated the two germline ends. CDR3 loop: CASSRTGELFF. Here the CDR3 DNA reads TGTGCCAGCAGCCGAACCGGGGAGCTGTTTTTT.

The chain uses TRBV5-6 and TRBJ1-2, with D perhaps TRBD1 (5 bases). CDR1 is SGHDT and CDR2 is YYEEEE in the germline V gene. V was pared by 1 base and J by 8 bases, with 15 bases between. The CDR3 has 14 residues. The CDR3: CASSLYLGTNGYTF. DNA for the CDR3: TGTGCCAGCAGCTTGTATCTCGGGACGAACGGCTACACCTTC.

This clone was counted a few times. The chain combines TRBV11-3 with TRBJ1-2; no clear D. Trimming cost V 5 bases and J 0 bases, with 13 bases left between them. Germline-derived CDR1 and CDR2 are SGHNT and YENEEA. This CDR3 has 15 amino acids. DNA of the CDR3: TGTGCCAGCAGCCTCCGGACGGTAGCTAACTATGGCTACACCTTC. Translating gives CASSLRTVANYGYTF.

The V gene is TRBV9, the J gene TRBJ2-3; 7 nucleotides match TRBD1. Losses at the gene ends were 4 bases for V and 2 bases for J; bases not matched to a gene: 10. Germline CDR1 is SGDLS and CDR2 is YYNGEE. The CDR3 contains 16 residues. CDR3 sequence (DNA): TGTGCCAGCAGCTTGCGACAGGGAGACGACACAGATACGCAGTATTTT. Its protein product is CASSLRQGDDTDTQYF. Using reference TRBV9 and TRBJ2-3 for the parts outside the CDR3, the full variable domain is DSGVTQTPKHLITATGQRVTLRCSPRSGDLSVYWYQQSLDQGLQFLIQYYNGEERAKGNILERFSAQQFPDLHSELNLSSLELGDSALYFCASSLRQGDDTDTQYFGPGTRLTVL.

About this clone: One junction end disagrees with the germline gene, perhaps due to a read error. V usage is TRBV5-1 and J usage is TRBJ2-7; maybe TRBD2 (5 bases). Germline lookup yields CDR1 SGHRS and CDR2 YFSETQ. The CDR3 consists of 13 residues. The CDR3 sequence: CASGSGNSYEQYF. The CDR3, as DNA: TGTGCCAGCGGCTCGGGCAACTCCTACGAGCAGTACTTC.

CDR3 coding DNA: TGTGCCAGCAGCTTCCGACAGGGGGGCCACAATGAGCAGTTCTTC. It is translated as CASSFRQGGHNEQFF. V gene TRBV11-3 combines with J gene TRBJ2-1, with 9 nucleotides matching TRBD1. Per the germline V gene, CDR1 is SGHNT and CDR2 is YENEEA. This CDR3 is 15 amino acids long. V lost 3 bases and J lost 5; bases outside the gene matches: 5.

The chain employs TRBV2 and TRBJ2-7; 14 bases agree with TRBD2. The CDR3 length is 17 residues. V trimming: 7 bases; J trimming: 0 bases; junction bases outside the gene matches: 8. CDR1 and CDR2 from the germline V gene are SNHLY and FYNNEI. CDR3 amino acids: CASNRGTSGGNSYEQYF. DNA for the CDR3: TGTGCCAGCAACCGAGGGACTAGCGGGGGAAACTCCTACGAGCAGTACTTC.

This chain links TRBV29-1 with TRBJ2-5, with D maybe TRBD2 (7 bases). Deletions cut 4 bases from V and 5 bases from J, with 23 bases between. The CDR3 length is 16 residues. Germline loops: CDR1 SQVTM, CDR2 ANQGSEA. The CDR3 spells CSVVVLAGASGETQYF. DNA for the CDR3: TGCAGCGTTGTGGTCCTGGCGGGGGCCTCGGGGGAGACCCAGTACTTC.

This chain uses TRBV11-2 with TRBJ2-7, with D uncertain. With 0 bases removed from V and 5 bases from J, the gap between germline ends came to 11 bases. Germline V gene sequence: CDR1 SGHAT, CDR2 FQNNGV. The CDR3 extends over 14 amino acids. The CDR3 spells CASSLDRARNEQYF. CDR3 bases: TGTGCCAGCAGCTTAGATCGGGCAAGAAACGAGCAGTACTTC.

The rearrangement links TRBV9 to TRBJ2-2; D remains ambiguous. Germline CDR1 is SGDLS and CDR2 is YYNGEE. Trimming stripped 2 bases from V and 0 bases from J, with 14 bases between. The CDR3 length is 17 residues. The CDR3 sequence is CASSVPSTLANTGELFF. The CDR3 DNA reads TGTGCCAGCAGCGTTCCTTCGACACTCGCGAACACCGGGGAGCTGTTTTTT.

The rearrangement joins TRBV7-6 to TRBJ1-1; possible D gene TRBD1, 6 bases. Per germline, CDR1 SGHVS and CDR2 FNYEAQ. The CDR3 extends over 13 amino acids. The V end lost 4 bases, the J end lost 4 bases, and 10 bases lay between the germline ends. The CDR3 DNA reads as TGTGCCAGCAGCTCAGGGGTTTCCACTGAAGCTTTCTTT. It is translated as CASSSGVSTEAFF.

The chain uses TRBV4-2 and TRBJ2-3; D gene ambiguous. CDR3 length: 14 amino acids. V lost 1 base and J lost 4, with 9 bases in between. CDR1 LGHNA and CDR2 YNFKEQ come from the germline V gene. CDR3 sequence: CASSQGIGSDTQYF. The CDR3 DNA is TGTGCCAGCAGCCAAGGGATCGGGTCAGATACGCAGTATTTT.

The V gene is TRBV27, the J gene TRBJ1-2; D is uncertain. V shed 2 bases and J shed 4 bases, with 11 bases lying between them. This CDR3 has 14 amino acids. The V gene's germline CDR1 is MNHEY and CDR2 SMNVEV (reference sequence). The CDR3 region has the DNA TGTGCCAGCAGTTTAGGAGTCGGCGGCTATGGCTACACCTTC. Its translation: CASSLGVGGYGYTF.

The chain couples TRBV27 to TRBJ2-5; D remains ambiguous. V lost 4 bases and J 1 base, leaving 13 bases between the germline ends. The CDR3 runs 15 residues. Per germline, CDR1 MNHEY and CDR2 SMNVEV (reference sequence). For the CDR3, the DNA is TGTGCCAGCAGTTCCTATGCTAGTCTCCAAGAGACCCAGTACTTC. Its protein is CASSSYASLQETQYF.

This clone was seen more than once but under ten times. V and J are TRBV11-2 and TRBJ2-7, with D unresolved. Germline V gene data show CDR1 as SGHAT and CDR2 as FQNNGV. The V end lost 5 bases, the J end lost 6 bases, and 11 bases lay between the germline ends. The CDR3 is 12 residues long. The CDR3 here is CASSLGLTEQYF. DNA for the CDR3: TGTGCCAGCAGCCTAGGTTTAACCGAGCAGTACTTC. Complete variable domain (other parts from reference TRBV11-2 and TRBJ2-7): EAGVAQSPRYKIIEKRQSVAFWCNPISGHATLYWYQQILGQGPKLLIQFQNNGVVDDSQLPKDRFSAERLKGVDSTLKIQPAKLEDSAVYLCASSLGLTEQYFGPGTRLTVT.

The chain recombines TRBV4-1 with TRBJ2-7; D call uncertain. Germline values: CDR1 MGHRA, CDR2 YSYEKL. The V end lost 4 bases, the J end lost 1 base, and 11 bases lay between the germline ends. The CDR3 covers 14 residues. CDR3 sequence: CASSPAVGSYEQYF. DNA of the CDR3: TGCGCCAGCAGCCCCGCCGTCGGGTCCTACGAGCAGTACTTC.